The rows below give T cell receptor beta chains drawn from one sample of a study of shared clonotypes between healthy human individuals. Libraries were prepared by immunoSEQ multiplex PCR; TCRdb keeps only in-frame clonotypes and omits some of them. The data hold approximately 2.4 million clones, with under 97% observed a single time. The sequencing input was naive CD4+ T cells sorted from blood. These TCRs come from a man aged 18 to 35 in good health. Each CDR3 is given without its conserved first and last residue. D genes are given only for firm matches.

j_gene,d_gene,v_gene,CDR3aa
TRBJ1-1,.,TRBV6-4,ASRKGTEAF
TRBJ1-3,TRBD1,TRBV11-2,ASSLWAAPRGGFGNTIY
TRBJ1-4,.,TRBV7-6,ASSLGSEKLF
TRBJ2-2,.,TRBV28,ASSNANTGELF
TRBJ1-4,.,TRBV6-5,ASSYIGIQEKLF
TRBJ1-1,.,TRBV7-3,ASSPRRGGVTEAF
TRBJ2-7,TRBD1,TRBV6-5,ASSPDRVREQY
TRBJ2-1,.,TRBV27,ASRWVAGNEQF
TRBJ1-3,.,TRBV14,ASSQLDITRGNTIY
TRBJ2-3,TRBD2,TRBV30,AWSLSSGPQDTQY
TRBJ2-7,TRBD2,TRBV29-1,SVELGGNEQY
TRBJ1-2,TRBD1,TRBV9,ASSGHRGRWSYGYT
TRBJ1-3,.,TRBV30,AWSAELGTIY
TRBJ2-2,TRBD2,TRBV12-5,ASGREFSGELF
TRBJ2-1,TRBD2,TRBV7-9,ASSLGRTSTNEQF
TRBJ1-1,.,TRBV7-9,ASEGGRKQEAF
TRBJ1-3,.,TRBV7-6,ASSSGSLVYAGNTIY
TRBJ1-5,TRBD1,TRBV5-7,ASRPDEDRGFQRGQPQH
TRBJ2-5,.,TRBV9,ASSVETGQETQY
TRBJ1-5,.,TRBV28,ASSPPGGVLQPQH
TRBJ2-7,TRBD2,TRBV4-3,ASSQPGTSGTPRYEQY
TRBJ2-1,TRBD2,TRBV27,ASTTIAGSSYNEQF
TRBJ1-1,.,TRBV19,ASSIDLDTEAF
TRBJ2-7,TRBD2,TRBV2,ASRPGLGPSEQY
TRBJ2-3,.,TRBV10-2,ASSYDWIRGTDTQY
TRBJ2-7,.,TRBV5-1,ASSLGPDKQY
TRBJ2-3,.,TRBV7-8,ASSAAWTALDTQY
TRBJ1-2,.,TRBV29-1,SVGAGNGYT
TRBJ1-2,.,TRBV30,AWSVSQIYGYT
TRBJ1-6,.,TRBV7-9,ASSLNKAYNSPLH
TRBJ2-7,.,TRBV18,ASSPSRVTPYEQY
TRBJ2-7,TRBD2,TRBV7-2,ASSLTMGLAGVEQY
TRBJ1-1,.,TRBV4-3,ASSLQGNTEAF
TRBJ1-6,TRBD1,TRBV5-1,ASSNRGGSYNSPLH
TRBJ2-5,.,TRBV19,ASSRGQFEETQY
TRBJ1-2,.,TRBV28,ATLGGNINGNYGYT
TRBJ1-5,TRBD1,TRBV7-2,ASSSSTGMNQPQH
TRBJ1-1,.,TRBV6-5,ASRNLGSLLTR